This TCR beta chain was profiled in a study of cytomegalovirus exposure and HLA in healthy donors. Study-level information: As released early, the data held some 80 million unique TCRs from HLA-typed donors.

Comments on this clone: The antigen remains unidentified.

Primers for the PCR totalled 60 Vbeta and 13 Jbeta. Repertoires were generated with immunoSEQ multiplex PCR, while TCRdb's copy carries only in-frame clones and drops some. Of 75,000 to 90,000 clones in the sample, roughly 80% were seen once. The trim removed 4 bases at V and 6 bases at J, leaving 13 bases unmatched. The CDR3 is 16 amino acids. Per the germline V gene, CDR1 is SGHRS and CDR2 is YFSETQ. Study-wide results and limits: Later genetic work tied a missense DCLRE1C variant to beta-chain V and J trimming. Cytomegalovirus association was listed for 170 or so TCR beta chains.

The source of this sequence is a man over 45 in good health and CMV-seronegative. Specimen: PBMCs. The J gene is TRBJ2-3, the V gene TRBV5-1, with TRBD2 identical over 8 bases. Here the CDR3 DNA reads TGCGCCAGCAGCCCGATAACGGGGCGGGGGGCGGATACGCAGTATTTT. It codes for CASSPITGRGADTQYF. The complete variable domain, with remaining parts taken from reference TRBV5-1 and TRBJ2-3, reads KAGVTQTPRYLIKTRGQQVTLSCSPISGHRSVSWYQQTPGQGLQFLFEYFSETQRNKGNFPGRFSGRQFSNSRSEMNVSTLELGDSALYLCASSPITGRGADTQYFGPGTRLTVL.